This TCR beta chain emerged from a study of T cells in localized non-small cell lung cancer. Overall study results and limits: The study sequenced only one region of the tumor. As a result, intratumor heterogeneity could not be excluded and remains possible.

Libraries were prepared by immunoSEQ multiplex PCR; TCRdb keeps only in-frame clonotypes and omits some of them. This sample has about 4,000 clones; 20% to 30% occur once, and the top ten carry around 13%. The CDR3 is 12 residues long. V lost 3 bases and J lost 6, with 6 bases in between. The germline CDR1 and CDR2 sequences are LNHDA and SQIVND (reference sequence). Points on this clone: What it binds is unknown.

The rearrangement links TRBV19 to TRBJ1-5; D unclear. The sample here was lung tumor tissue, taken before any cancer treatment. The origin of this receptor is a man aged 40 to 69 with stage II lung adenocarcinoma. The DNA for the CDR3 is TGTGCCAGTAGTATCATGGGTCAGCCCCAGCATTTT. Amino acids: CASSIMGQPQHF.